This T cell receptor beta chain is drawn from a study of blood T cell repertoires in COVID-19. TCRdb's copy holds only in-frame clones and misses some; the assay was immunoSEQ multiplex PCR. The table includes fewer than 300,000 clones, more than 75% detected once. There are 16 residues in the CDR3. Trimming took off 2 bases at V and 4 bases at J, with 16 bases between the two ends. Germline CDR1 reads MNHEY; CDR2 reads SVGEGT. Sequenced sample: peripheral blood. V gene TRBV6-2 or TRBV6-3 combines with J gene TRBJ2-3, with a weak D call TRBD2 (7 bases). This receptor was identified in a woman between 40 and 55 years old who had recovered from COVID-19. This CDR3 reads CASSYRDVRGPDTQYF. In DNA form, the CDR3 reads TGTGCCAGCAGTTACCGCGACGTGCGGGGGCCAGATACGCAGTATTTT.